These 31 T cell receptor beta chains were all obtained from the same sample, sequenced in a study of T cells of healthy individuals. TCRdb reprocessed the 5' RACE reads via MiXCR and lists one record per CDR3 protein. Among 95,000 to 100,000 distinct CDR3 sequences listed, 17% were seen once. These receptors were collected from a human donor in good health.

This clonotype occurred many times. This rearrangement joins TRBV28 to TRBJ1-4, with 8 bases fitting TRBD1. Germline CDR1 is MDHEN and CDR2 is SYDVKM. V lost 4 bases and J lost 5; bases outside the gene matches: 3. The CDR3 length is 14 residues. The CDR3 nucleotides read TGTGCCAGCAGTTACAGGGGGGGAAATGAAAAACTGTTTTTT. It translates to CASSYRGGNEKLFF.

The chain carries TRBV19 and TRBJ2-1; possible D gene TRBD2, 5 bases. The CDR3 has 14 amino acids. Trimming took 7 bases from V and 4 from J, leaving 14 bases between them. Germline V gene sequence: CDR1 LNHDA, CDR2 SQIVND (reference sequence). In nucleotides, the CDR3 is TGTGCCAGTACTCTTAGCGACCTTTACAATGAGCAGTTCTTC. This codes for CASTLSDLYNEQFF.

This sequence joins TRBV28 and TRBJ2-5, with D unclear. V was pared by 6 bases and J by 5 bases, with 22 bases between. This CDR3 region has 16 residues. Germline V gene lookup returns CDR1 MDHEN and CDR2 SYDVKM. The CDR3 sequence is CASSSVKRDVGETQYF. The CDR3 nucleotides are TGTGCCAGCAGCTCAGTGAAGAGAGATGTCGGGGAGACCCAGTACTTC.

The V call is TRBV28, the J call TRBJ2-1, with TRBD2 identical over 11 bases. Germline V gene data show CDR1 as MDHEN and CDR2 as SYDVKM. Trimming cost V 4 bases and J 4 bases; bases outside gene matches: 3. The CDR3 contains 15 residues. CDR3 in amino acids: CASSSGTSGYNEQFF. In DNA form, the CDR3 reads TGTGCCAGCAGTTCCGGGACTAGCGGATACAATGAGCAGTTCTTC.

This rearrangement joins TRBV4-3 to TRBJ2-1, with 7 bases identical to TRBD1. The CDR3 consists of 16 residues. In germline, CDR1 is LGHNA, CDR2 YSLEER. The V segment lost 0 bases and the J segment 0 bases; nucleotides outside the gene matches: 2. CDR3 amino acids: CASSQDRTGSYNEQFF. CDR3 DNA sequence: TGCGCCAGCAGCCAAGATCGGACAGGCTCCTACAATGAGCAGTTCTTC.

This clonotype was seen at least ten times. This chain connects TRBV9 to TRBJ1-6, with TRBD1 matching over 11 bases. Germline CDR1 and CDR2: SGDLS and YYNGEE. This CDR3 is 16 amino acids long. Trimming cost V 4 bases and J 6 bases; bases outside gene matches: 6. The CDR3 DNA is TGTGCCAGCAGCCTTGGGGACAGGGGGTCTAATTCACCCCTCCACTTT. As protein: CASSLGDRGSNSPLHF.

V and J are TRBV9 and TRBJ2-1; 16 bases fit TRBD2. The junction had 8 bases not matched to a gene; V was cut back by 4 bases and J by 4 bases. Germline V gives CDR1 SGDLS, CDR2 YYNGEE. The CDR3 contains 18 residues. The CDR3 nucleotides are TGTGCCAGCAGCACCCAGGGACTAGCGGGAGGGCCGTACAATGAGCAGTTCTTC. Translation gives CASSTQGLAGGPYNEQFF.

The CDR3 reads CASSTGVKEHEQFF. CDR3 coding DNA: TGTGCCAGCAGTACAGGGGTCAAAGAGCATGAGCAGTTCTTC. The J gene is TRBJ2-1, the V gene TRBV7-9, with 7 bases fitting TRBD1. With 6 bases clipped from V and 8 bases from J, the junction kept 10 bases outside the gene matches. CDR3 length: 14 amino acids. The germline CDR1 and CDR2 sequences are SEHNR and FQNEAQ (reference sequence).

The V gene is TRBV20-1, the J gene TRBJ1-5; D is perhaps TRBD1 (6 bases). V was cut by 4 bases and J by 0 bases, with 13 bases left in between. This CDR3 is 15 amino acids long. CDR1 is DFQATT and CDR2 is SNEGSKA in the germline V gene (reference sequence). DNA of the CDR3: TGCAGTGCTACGGACAGCGCGAATAGCAATCAGCCCCAGCATTTT. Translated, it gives CSATDSANSNQPQHF.

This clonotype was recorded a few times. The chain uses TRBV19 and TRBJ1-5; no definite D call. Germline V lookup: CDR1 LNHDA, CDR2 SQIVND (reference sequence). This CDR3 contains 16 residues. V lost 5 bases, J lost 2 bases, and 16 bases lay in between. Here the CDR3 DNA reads TGTGCCAGTAGTTCGAAGGACTTCCTTGGCAATCAGCCCCAGCATTTT. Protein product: CASSSKDFLGNQPQHF.

Here the CDR3 reads CATSEPGQGYGYTF. CDR3 DNA sequence: TGTGCCACCAGTGAACCGGGACAGGGATATGGCTACACCTTC. The rearrangement links TRBV24-1 to TRBJ1-2; 9 bases line up with TRBD1. This CDR3 region has 14 residues. With 4 bases clipped from V and 5 bases from J, the junction kept 4 bases outside the gene matches. Germline-derived CDR1 and CDR2 are KGHDR and SFDVKD.

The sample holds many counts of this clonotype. CDR3 region: CASEPGTSGNNEQFF. The CDR3 coding sequence is TGTGCCAGCGAGCCCGGGACTAGCGGAAACAATGAGCAGTTCTTC. This chain links TRBV25-1 with TRBJ2-1, with 11 bases lining up with TRBD2. Germline loops: CDR1 MGHDK, CDR2 SYGVNS. CDR3 length: 15 amino acids. Trimming removed 8 bases from V and 5 bases from J; junction bases left unmatched: 8.

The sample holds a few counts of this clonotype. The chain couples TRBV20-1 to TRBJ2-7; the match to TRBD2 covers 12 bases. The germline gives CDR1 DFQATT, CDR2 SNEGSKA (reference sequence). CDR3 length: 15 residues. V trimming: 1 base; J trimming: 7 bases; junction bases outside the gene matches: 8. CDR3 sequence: CSARGPTSGRQEQYF. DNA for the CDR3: TGCAGTGCTAGAGGCCCAACTAGCGGGAGGCAAGAGCAGTACTTC.

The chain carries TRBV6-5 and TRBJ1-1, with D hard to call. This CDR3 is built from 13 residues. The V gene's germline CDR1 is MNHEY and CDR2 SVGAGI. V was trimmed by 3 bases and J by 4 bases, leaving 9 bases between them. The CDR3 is CASSYREGTEAFF. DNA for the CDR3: TGTGCCAGCAGTTATAGGGAGGGCACTGAAGCTTTCTTT.

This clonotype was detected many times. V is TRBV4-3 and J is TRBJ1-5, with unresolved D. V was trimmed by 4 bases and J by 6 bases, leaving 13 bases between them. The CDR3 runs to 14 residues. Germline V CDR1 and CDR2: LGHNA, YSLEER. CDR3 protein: CASSRDPGGQPQHF. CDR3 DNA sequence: TGCGCCAGCAGCCGCGACCCTGGCGGTCAGCCCCAGCATTTT.

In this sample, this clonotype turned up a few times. The CDR3: CASSEARGYTF. The CDR3 DNA reads TGTGCCAGCAGTGAAGCTCGTGGCTACACCTTC. The rearrangement joins TRBV2 to TRBJ1-2; D gene unclear. The CDR3 covers 11 residues. Trimming left V 0 bases short and J 7 bases short, with 3 bases between. Germline values: CDR1 SNHLY, CDR2 FYNNEI.

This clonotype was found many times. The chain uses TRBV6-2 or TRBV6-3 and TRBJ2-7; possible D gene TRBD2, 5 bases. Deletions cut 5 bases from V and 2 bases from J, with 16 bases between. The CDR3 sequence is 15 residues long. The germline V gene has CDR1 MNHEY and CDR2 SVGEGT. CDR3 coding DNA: TGTGCCAGCAGTCCGGACGGAGGTCCCACCTACGAGCAGTACTTC. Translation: CASSPDGGPTYEQYF.

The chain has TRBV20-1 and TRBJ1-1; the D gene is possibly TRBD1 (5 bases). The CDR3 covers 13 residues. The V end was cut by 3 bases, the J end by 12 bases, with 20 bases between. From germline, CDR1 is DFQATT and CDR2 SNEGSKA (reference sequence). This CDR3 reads CSASLNRLAQTFF. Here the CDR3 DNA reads TGCAGTGCTAGTTTAAACAGGCTTGCCCAAACTTTCTTT.

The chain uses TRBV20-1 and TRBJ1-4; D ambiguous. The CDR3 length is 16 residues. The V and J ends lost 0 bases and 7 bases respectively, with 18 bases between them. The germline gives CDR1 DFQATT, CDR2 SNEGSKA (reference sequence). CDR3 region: CSARDWGDPRGEKLFF. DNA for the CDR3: TGCAGTGCTAGAGATTGGGGTGACCCGCGAGGTGAAAAACTGTTTTTT.

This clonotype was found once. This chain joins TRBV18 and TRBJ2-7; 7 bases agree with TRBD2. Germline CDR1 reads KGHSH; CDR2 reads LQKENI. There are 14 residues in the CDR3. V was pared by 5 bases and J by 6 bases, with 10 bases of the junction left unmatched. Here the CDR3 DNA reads TGTGCCAGCTCATTAGGACTAGATGCTTTCGAGCAGTACTTC. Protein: CASSLGLDAFEQYF.

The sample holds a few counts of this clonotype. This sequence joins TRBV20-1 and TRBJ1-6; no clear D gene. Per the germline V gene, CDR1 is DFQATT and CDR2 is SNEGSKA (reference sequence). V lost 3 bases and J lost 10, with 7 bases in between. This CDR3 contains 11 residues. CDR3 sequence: CSASRESPLHF. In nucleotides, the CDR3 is TGCAGTGCTAGTCGGGAGTCACCCCTCCACTTT.

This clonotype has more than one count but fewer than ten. The CDR3 here is CASSPTGFSGANVLTF. CDR3 nucleotides: TGTGCCAGCTCACCAACAGGGTTCTCTGGGGCCAACGTCCTGACTTTC. This chain joins TRBV18 and TRBJ2-6; D perhaps matches TRBD1 (6 bases). Trimming removed 2 bases from V and 0 bases from J, with 8 bases in between. This CDR3 has 16 residues. Germline V CDR1 and CDR2: KGHSH, LQKENI. The variable domain in full, with the rest retrieved from reference TRBV18 and TRBJ2-6, is NAGVMQNPRHLVRRRGQEARLRCSPMKGHSHVYWYRQLPEEGLKFMVYLQKENIIDESGMPKERFSAEFPKEGPSILRIQQVVRGDSAAYFCASSPTGFSGANVLTFGAGSRLTVL.

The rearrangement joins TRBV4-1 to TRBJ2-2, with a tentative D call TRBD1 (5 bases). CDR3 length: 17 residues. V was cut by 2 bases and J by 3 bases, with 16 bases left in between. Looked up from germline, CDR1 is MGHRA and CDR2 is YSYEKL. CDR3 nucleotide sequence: TGCGCCAGCAGCCAAAAAGGTCAGGGCCGGGACACCGGGGAGCTGTTTTTT. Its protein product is CASSQKGQGRDTGELFF.

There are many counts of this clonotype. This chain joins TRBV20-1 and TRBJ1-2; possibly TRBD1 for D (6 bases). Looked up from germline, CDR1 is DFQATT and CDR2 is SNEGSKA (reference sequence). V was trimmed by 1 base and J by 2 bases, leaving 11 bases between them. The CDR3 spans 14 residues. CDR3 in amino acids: CSARGGGGNYGYTF. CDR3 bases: TGCAGTGCTAGAGGTGGGGGCGGAAACTATGGCTACACCTTC.

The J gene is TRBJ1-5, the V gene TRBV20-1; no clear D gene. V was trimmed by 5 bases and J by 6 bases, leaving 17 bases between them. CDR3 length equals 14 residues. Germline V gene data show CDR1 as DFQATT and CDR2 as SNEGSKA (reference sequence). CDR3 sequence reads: CSALSLRDGQPQHF. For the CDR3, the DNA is TGCAGTGCTCTTAGTCTGAGAGACGGTCAGCCCCAGCATTTT.

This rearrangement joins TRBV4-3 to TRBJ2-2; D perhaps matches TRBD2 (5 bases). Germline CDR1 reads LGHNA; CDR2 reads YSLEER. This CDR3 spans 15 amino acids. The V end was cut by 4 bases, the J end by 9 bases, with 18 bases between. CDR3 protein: CASSLHFRGGRELFF. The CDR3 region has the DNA TGCGCCAGCAGCCTCCACTTTCGCGGAGGCCGGGAGCTGTTTTTT.

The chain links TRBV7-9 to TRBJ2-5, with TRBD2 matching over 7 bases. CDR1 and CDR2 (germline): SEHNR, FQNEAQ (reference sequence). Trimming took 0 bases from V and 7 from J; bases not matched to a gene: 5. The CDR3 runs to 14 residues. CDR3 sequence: CASSLAGGLTTQYF. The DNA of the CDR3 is TGTGCCAGCAGCTTAGCGGGAGGGTTGACGACCCAGTACTTC.

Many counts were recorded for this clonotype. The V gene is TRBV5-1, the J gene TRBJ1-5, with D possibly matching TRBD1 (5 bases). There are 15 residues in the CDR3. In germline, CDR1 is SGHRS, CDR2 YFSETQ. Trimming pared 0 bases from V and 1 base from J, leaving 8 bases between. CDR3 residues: CASSLDPGSNQPQHF. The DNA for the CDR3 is TGCGCCAGCAGCTTGGATCCAGGGAGCAATCAGCCCCAGCATTTT.

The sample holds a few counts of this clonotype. The CDR3 region is CASSTSSAIAKNIQYF. In DNA form, the CDR3 reads TGTGCCAGCAGCACGTCTAGCGCAATAGCCAAAAACATTCAGTACTTC. This chain uses TRBV11-2 with TRBJ2-4; weak D call: TRBD2 (6 bases). The CDR3 has 16 residues. In germline, CDR1 is SGHAT, CDR2 FQNNGV. Trimming shortened V by 5 bases and J by 0 bases, and 14 bases separated the two germline ends.

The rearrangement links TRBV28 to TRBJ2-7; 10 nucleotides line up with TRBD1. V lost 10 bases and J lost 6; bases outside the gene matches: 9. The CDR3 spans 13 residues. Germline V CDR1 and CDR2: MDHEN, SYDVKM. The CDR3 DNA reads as TGTGCCACCGGGACAGGGGTTAGAGGCGAGCAGTACTTC. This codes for CATGTGVRGEQYF.

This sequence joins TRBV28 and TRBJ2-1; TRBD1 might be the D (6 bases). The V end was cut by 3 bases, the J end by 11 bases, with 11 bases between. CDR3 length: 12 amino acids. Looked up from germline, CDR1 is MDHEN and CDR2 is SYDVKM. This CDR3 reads CASSFRDKKQFF. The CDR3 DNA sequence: TGTGCCAGCAGTTTCCGGGACAAAAAGCAGTTCTTC.